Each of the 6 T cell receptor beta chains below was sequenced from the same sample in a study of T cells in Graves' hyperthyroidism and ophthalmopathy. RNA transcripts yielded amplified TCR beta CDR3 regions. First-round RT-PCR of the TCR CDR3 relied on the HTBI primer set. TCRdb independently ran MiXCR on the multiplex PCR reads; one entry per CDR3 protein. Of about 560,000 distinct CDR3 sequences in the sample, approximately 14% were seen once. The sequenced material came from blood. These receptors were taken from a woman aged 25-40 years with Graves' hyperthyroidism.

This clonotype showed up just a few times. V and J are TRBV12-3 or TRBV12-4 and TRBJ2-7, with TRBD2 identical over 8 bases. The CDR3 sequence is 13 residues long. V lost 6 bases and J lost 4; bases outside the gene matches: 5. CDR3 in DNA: TGTGCCAGCAGGCCTAGCGGGCCTTACGAGCAGTACTTC. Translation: CASRPSGPYEQYF.

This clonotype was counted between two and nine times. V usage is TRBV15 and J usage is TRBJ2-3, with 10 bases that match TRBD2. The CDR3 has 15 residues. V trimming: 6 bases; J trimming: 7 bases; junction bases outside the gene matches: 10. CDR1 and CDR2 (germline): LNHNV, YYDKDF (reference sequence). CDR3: CATSRIAGGEHTQYF. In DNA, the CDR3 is TGTGCCACCAGTCGGATAGCGGGAGGTGAGCATACGCAGTATTTT. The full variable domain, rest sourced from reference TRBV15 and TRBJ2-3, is DAMVIQNPRYQVTQFGKPVTLSCSQTLNHNVMYWYQQKSSQAPKLLFHYYDKDFNNEADTPDNFQSRRPNTSFCFLDIRSPGLGDTAMYLCATSRIAGGEHTQYFGPGTRLTVL.

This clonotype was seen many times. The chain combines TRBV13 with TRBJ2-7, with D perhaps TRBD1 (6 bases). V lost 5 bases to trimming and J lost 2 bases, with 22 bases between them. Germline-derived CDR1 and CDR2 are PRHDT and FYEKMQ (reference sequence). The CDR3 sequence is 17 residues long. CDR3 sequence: CASSQKGDPATPYEQYF. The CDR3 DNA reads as TGTGCCAGCAGCCAAAAGGGGGACCCCGCCACTCCCTACGAGCAGTACTTC. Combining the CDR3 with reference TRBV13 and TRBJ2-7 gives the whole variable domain AAGVIQSPRHLIKEKRETATLKCYPIPRHDTVYWYQQGPGQDPQFLISFYEKMQSDKGSIPDRFSAQQFSDYHSELNMSSLELGDSALYFCASSQKGDPATPYEQYFGPGTRLTVT.

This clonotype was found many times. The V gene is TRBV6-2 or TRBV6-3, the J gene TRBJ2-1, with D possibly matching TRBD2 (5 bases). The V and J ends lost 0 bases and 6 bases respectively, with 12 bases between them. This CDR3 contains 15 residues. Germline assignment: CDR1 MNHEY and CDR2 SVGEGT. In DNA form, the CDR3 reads TGTGCCAGCAGTTACTCTTTGGGAAGCGGCAATGAGCAGTTCTTC. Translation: CASSYSLGSGNEQFF.

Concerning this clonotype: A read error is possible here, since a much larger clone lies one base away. The CDR3 DNA reads TGTGCCAGCGGCAGGGAGTTGGATGGCCACACCTTC. Translation gives CASGRELDGHTF. The rearrangement uses TRBV12-3 or TRBV12-4 and TRBJ1-2; possibly TRBD1 for D (5 bases). CDR3 length: 12 amino acids.

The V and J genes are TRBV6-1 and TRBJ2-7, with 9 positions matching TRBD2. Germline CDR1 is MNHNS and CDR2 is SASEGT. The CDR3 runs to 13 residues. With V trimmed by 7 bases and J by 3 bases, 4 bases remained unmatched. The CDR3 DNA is TGTGCCAGCACCGGGACTAGCCTCTACGAGCAGTACTTC. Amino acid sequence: CASTGTSLYEQYF.